These T cell receptor beta chains were read from a single sample in a study of blood T cells in healthy people across ages. MiXCR was run by TCRdb on the 5' RACE reads, yielding one entry per CDR3 protein. The repertoire includes some 1.5 million distinct CDR3 sequences, 35% to 45% of them detected once, and less than 5% sits in the top ten. Input material: blood. These TCRs come from a woman between 18 and 29 years old in good health. The CDR3 runs from the conserved cysteine through the conserved F or W. D genes are given only for firm matches. Clone size, where shown, is once, few, many, or a class for clones that have expanded.

TRBJ1-5 NA TRBV20-1 NA CSARRGRWQPQHF TGCAGTGCTAGAAGGGGTCGTTGGCAGCCCCAGCATTTT
TRBJ2-7 NA TRBV7-4 TRBD1 CASSSQGTGGLNEQYF TGTGCCAGCAGCTCCCAAGGGACAGGGGGTCTGAATGAGCAGTACTTC
TRBJ2-4 NA TRBV28 NA CASGQAGAKNIQYF TGTGCCTCGGGTCAAGCGGGAGCCAAAAACATTCAGTACTTC
TRBJ2-1 NA TRBV4-3 TRBD2 CASSQEFGRNYNEQFF TGCGCCAGCAGCCAAGAATTCGGGAGGAACTACAATGAGCAGTTCTTC
TRBJ1-6 NA TRBV20-1 NA CSASVGRGSSPLHF TGCAGTGCTAGCGTGGGCAGGGGAAGCTCACCCCTCCACTTT
TRBJ2-7 NA TRBV29-1 NA CSVYRGQGSPHEQYF TGCAGCGTTTACCGGGGGCAAGGTAGCCCCCATGAGCAGTACTTC
TRBJ2-1 few TRBV29-1 TRBD1 CSVATGWSYNEQFF TGCAGCGTGGCGACAGGGTGGTCCTACAATGAGCAGTTCTTC
TRBJ2-7 NA TRBV7-8 NA CASSFGVPEQYF TGTGCCAGCAGCTTTGGGGTCCCCGAGCAGTACTTC
TRBJ1-1 NA TRBV18 NA CASSPPGRAAGTEAFF TGTGCCAGCTCGCCACCGGGACGCGCCGCGGGCACTGAAGCTTTCTTT
TRBJ2-1 few TRBV6-6 TRBD2 CASRSSREGYNEQFF TGTGCCAGCAGATCCTCTCGGGAGGGGTACAATGAGCAGTTCTTC
TRBJ1-2 NA TRBV6-5 NA CASSYGVGRVDSNYGYTF TGTGCCAGCAGTTACGGAGTCGGCAGGGTGGATTCTAACTATGGCTACACCTTC
TRBJ1-2 NA TRBV7-3 NA CASSLWQGKEGYTF TGTGCCAGCAGCTTATGGCAGGGAAAAGAAGGCTACACCTTC
TRBJ2-1 many TRBV20-1 NA CSARLLYNEQFF TGCAGTGCTAGGCTTCTTTACAATGAGCAGTTCTTC
TRBJ1-5 NA TRBV27 NA CASSPGVGQPQHF TGTGCCAGCAGTCCAGGGGTAGGTCAGCCCCAGCATTTT
TRBJ1-1 NA TRBV12-3/TRBV12-4 NA CASSLDAANTEAFF TGTGCCAGCAGTTTAGATGCAGCGAACACTGAAGCTTTCTTT
TRBJ2-3 NA TRBV4-3 NA CASSQGEGGQYF TGCGCCAGCAGCCAAGGAGAGGGCGGGCAGTATTTT
TRBJ1-2 many TRBV12-3/TRBV12-4 NA CASSLAPGDYGYTF TGTGCCAGCAGTTTAGCGCCCGGGGACTATGGCTACACCTTC
TRBJ1-1 NA TRBV28 NA CASSLRRQNTEAFF TGTGCCAGCAGTTTGAGACGGCAGAACACTGAAGCTTTCTTT
TRBJ2-7 NA TRBV13 NA CASSFGVSRAYEQYF TGTGCCAGCAGCTTTGGGGTAAGCCGTGCCTACGAGCAGTACTTC
TRBJ1-1 NA TRBV20-1 TRBD1 CSASNPGQRFTEAFF TGCAGTGCATCGAACCCGGGACAGAGGTTCACTGAAGCTTTCTTT
TRBJ2-3 NA TRBV20-1 TRBD2 CSARPLLASSTDTQYF TGCAGTGCTAGACCGTTACTAGCGTCCAGCACAGATACGCAGTATTTT
TRBJ2-7 many TRBV4-3 TRBD2 CASSQGLAGVGKYEQYF TGCGCCAGCAGCCAGGGACTAGCGGGAGTAGGAAAATACGAGCAGTACTTC
TRBJ2-7 few TRBV29-1 TRBD2 CSVEDGLATYEQYF TGCAGCGTTGAAGACGGACTAGCGACCTACGAGCAGTACTTC
TRBJ1-1 few TRBV29-1 NA CSVVTTGEAFF TGCAGCGTTGTAACGACGGGGGAGGCTTTCTTT
TRBJ2-5 NA TRBV7-2 TRBD2 CASSLGYLAGGETQYF TGTGCCAGCAGCCTCGGCTACCTAGCGGGGGGAGAGACCCAGTACTTC
TRBJ2-2 once TRBV29-1 TRBD1 CSAGTGVTGELFF TGCAGCGCCGGGACAGGGGTCACCGGGGAGCTGTTTTTT
TRBJ2-4 NA TRBV7-9 NA CASGSPEVAKNIQYF TGTGCCAGCGGCTCACCCGAGGTGGCCAAAAACATTCAGTACTTC
TRBJ1-2 NA TRBV7-2 TRBD1 CASSLAQGAGNYGYTF TGTGCCAGCAGCTTAGCGCAGGGGGCGGGTAACTATGGCTACACCTTC
TRBJ2-3 NA TRBV12-3/TRBV12-4 NA CASSLHDLGLADTQYF TGTGCCAGCAGTTTACACGACTTGGGCCTGGCAGATACGCAGTATTTT
TRBJ2-7 NA TRBV20-1 NA CSARQGGSYEQYF TGCAGTGCTAGGCAGGGGGGCTCCTACGAGCAGTACTTC
TRBJ2-1 few TRBV3-1 TRBD2 CASSQVRGSSYNEQFF TGTGCCAGCAGCCAAGTGCGCGGGAGCTCCTACAATGAGCAGTTCTTC
TRBJ2-7 NA TRBV2 NA CASSEDRRGYEQYF TGTGCCAGCAGTGAAGACCGACGGGGCTACGAGCAGTACTTC
TRBJ2-2 NA TRBV4-1 NA CASSQYRADAGELFF TGCGCCAGCAGCCAATACAGGGCTGATGCCGGGGAGCTGTTTTTT
TRBJ2-7 NA TRBV11-2 NA CASSLSRTGTSYEQYF TGTGCCAGCAGCCTATCCCGGACTGGTACCTCCTACGAGCAGTACTTC
TRBJ2-7 NA TRBV4-3 NA CASSQDRSVTYEQYF TGCGCCAGCAGCCAAGATCGGAGCGTAACCTACGAGCAGTACTTC
TRBJ2-7 NA TRBV6-5 NA CASSYAEGYEQYF TGTGCCAGCAGTTACGCGGAGGGCTACGAGCAGTACTTC
TRBJ2-1 NA TRBV7-2 NA CASSLARLADDQFF TGTGCCAGCAGCTTAGCCCGGCTAGCAGATGACCAGTTCTTC